This T cell receptor (beta chain) appears in the sequencing data of a study of T cell responses to AZD1222 COVID-19 vaccine. Assay used: immunoSEQ multiplex PCR; TCRdb lists only in-frame clones, some missing. Of about 81,000 clones in the sample, approximately 90% are singletons; the top ten hold 5.4%. The V gene lost 2 bases and the J gene lost 3 bases, with 7 bases spanning the gap. The CDR3 extends over 13 amino acids. General study results and limits: Unmutated variant regions reportedly attract nearly half of all spike-specific TCRs. No repertoire was sampled before or during the peak T cell response, only after it. Spike-specific TCRs gained breadth and depth after people received two AZD1222 doses. A mostly white British donor set with more females was recruited, and clonal diversity was possibly underestimated.

Concerning this clone itself: Its specificity is unknown.

V gene TRBV12-3 or TRBV12-4 combines with J gene TRBJ1-1; D is uncertain. This sequence originates from an adult who received the AZD1222 COVID-19 vaccine. Material: peripheral blood, obtained 28 days after the second AZD1222 dose. The CDR3 DNA reads TGTGCCAGCAGTTTAAACAGATACACTGAAGCTTTCTTT. Translated, it gives CASSLNRYTEAFF.